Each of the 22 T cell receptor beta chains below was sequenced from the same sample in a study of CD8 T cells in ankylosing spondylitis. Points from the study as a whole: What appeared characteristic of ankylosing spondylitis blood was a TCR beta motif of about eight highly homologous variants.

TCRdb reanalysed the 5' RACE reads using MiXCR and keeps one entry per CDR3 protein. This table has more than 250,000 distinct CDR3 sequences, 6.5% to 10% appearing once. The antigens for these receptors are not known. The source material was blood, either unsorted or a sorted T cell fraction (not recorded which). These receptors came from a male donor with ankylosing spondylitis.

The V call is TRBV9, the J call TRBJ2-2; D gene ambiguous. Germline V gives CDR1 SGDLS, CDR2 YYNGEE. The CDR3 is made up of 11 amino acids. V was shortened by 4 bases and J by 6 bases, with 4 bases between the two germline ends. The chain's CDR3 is CASSSPGELFF. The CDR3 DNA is TGTGCCAGCAGCTCTCCCGGGGAGCTGTTTTTT.

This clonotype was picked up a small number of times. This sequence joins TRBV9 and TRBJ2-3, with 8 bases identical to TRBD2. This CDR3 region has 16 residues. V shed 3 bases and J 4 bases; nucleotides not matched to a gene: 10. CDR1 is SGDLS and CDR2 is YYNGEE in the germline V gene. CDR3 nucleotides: TGTGCCAGCAGCGAGGTGACAAGCGGGAGCGCAGATACGCAGTATTTT. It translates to CASSEVTSGSADTQYF.

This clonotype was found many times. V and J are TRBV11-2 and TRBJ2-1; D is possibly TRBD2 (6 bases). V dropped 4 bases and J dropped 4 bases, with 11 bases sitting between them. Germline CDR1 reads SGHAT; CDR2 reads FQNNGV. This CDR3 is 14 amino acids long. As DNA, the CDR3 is TGTGCCAGCAGCTCCGCAGGGACTTACAATGAGCAGTTCTTC. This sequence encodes CASSSAGTYNEQFF. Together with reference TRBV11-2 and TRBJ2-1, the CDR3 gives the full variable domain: EAGVAQSPRYKIIEKRQSVAFWCNPISGHATLYWYQQILGQGPKLLIQFQNNGVVDDSQLPKDRFSAERLKGVDSTLKIQPAKLEDSAVYLCASSSAGTYNEQFFGPGTRLTVL.

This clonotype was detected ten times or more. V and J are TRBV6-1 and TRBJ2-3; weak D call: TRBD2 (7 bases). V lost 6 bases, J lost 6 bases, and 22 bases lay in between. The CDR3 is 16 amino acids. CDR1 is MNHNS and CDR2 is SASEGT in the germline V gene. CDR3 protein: CASRTLGLGGLDTQYF. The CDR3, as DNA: TGTGCCAGCAGAACACTAGGACTAGGGGGTTTGGATACGCAGTATTTT.

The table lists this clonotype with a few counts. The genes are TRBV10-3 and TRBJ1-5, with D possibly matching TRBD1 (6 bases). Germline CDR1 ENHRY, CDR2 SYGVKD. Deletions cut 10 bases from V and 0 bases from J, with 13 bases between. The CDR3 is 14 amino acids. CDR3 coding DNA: TGTGCCACCGGGACACTTTATAGCAATCAGCCCCAGCATTTT. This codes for CATGTLYSNQPQHF.

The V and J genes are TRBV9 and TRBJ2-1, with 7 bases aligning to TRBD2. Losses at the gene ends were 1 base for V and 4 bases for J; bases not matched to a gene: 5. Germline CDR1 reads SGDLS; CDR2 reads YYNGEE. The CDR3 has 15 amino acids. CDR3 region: CASSVSLADYNEQFF. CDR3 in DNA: TGTGCCAGCAGCGTATCCCTAGCGGATTACAATGAGCAGTTCTTC.

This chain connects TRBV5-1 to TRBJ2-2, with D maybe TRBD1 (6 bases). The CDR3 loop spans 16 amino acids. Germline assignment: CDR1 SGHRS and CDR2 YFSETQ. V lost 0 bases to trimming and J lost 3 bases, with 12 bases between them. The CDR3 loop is CASSLGDRRHTGELFF. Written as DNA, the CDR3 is TGCGCCAGCAGCTTGGGTGACAGGAGGCACACCGGGGAGCTGTTTTTT.

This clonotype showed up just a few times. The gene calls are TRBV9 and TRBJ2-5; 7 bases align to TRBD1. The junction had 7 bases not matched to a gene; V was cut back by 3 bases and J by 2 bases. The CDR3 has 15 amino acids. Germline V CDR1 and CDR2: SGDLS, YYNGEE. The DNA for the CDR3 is TGTGCCAGCAGCGAGACAGGGACGCGGCAAGAGACCCAGTACTTC. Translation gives CASSETGTRQETQYF.

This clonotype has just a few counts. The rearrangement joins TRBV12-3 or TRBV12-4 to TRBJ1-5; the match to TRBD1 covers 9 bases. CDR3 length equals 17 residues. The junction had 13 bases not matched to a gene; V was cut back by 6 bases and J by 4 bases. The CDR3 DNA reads TGTGCCAGCAGCCCCCGACAGGACAGGGGAACGAATCAGCCCCAGCATTTT. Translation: CASSPRQDRGTNQPQHF.

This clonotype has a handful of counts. The CDR3 bases are TGTGCCAGCAGTTACGGGGCAGGGGGTGGCAATCAGCCCCAGCATTTT. Its protein product is CASSYGAGGGNQPQHF. This chain connects TRBV6-5 to TRBJ1-5; TRBD1 matches 7 bases. Germline CDR1 MNHEY, CDR2 SVGAGI. This CDR3 spans 16 amino acids. V lost 2 bases to trimming and J lost 2 bases; unmatched junction nucleotides: 6.

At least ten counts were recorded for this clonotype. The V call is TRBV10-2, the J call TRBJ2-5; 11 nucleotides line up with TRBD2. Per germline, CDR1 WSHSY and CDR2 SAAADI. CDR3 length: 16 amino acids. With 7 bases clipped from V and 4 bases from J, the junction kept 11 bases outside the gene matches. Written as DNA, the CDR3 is TGCGCCAGCACCGAGGGCCTAGCGGGAGGTGGAGAGACCCAGTACTTC. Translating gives CASTEGLAGGGETQYF.

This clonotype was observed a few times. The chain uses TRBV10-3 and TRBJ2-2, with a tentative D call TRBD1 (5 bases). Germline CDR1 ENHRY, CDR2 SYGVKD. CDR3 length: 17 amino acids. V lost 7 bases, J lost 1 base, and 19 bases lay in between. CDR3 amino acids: CAITKIMGQGNTGELFF. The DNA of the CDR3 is TGTGCCATCACCAAGATTATGGGGCAGGGGAACACCGGGGAGCTGTTTTTT.

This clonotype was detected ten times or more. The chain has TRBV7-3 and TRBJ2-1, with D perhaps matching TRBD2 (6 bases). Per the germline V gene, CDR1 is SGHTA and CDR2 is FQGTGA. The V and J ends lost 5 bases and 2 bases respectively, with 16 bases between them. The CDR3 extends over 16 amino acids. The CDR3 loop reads CASSVSGGHPYNEQFF. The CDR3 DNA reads TGTGCCAGCAGCGTTAGCGGAGGCCACCCCTACAATGAGCAGTTCTTC.

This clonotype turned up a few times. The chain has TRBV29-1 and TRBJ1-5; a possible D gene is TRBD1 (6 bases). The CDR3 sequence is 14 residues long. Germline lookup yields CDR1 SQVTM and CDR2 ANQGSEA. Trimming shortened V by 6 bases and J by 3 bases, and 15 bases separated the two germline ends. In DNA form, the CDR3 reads TGCAGCGTAGGTCAAGGGGGGCCCAATCAGCCCCAGCATTTT. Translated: CSVGQGGPNQPQHF.

CDR3: CASRLTPTREQYF. In DNA form, the CDR3 reads TGTGCCAGCAGACTTACCCCAACGAGGGAGCAGTACTTC. V usage is TRBV28 and J usage is TRBJ2-7, with no clear D. This CDR3 has 13 residues. V lost 6 bases and J lost 7, with 16 bases in between. Germline V gene sequence: CDR1 MDHEN, CDR2 SYDVKM.

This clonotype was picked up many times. CDR3 in DNA: TGCGCCAGCAGCTTGGAGGTCCCGCAAGAGACCCAGTACTTC. Translation: CASSLEVPQETQYF. This chain joins TRBV5-1 and TRBJ2-5; no definite D call. CDR3 length: 14 residues. V shed 0 bases and J shed 2 bases, with 8 bases lying between them. Germline CDR1 reads SGHRS; CDR2 reads YFSETQ.

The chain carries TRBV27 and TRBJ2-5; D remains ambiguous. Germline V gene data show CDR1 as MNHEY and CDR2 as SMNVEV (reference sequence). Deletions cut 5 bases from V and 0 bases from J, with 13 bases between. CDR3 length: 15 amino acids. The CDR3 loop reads CASSLSAVYQETQYF. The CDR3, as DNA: TGTGCCAGCAGTCTGAGCGCAGTTTACCAAGAGACCCAGTACTTC.

Here the CDR3 DNA reads TGTGCCAGCAGTTACTCGAGGGTAGCAGGGGTGAAACTGTTTTTT. It is translated as CASSYSRVAGVKLFF. The chain combines TRBV6-5 with TRBJ1-4; tentatively, D is TRBD1 (6 bases). The germline V gene encodes CDR1 MNHEY and CDR2 SVGAGI. Trimming pared 0 bases from V and 11 bases from J, leaving 16 bases between. This CDR3 spans 15 amino acids.

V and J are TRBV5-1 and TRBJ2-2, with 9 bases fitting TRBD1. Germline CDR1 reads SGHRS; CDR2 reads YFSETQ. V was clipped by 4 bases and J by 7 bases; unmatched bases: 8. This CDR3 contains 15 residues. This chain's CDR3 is CASSEYRGPGGELFF. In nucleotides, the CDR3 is TGCGCCAGCAGCGAATACAGGGGGCCTGGCGGGGAGCTGTTTTTT. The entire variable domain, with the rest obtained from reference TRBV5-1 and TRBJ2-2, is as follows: KAGVTQTPRYLIKTRGQQVTLSCSPISGHRSVSWYQQTPGQGLQFLFEYFSETQRNKGNFPGRFSGRQFSNSRSEMNVSTLELGDSALYLCASSEYRGPGGELFFGEGSRLTVL.

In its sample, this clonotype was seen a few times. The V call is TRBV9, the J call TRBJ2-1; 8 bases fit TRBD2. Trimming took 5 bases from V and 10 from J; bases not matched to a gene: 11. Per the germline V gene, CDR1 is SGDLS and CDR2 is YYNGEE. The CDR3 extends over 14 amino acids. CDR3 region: CASSAYQRGQEQFF. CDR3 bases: TGTGCCAGCAGTGCCTATCAGCGGGGGCAGGAGCAGTTCTTC.

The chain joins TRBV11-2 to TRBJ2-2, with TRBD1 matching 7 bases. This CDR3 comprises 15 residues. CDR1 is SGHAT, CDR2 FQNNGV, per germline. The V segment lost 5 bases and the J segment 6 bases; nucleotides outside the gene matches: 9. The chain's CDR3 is CASSRTGVYPGELFF. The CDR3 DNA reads TGTGCCAGCAGCCGTACAGGGGTTTACCCCGGGGAGCTGTTTTTT.

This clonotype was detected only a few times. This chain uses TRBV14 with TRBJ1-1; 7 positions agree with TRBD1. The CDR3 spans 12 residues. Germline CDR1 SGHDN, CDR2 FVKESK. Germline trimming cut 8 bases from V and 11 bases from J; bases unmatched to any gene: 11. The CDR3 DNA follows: TGTGCCAGCGCTAACAGGGGTCGGAAGGCTTTCTTT. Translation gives CASANRGRKAFF. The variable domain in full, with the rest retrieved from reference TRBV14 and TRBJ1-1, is EAGVTQFPSHSVIEKGQTVTLRCDPISGHDNLYWYRRVMGKEIKFLLHFVKESKQDESGMPNNRFLAERTGGTYSTLKVQPAELEDSGVYFCASANRGRKAFFGQGTRLTVV.